The 14 T cell receptor beta chains in this list originate from one sample, sequenced in a study of blood T cell repertoires in COVID-19 (TCRdb year 2020). Library generation was performed with the immunoSEQ multiplex PCR assay. Not all clones reach the TCRdb copy of this immuneACCESS table, which keeps in-frame sequences only. Checked studies attribute under half of the gap to unresolved V genes and leave the rest unexplained. This sample lists approximately 33,000 clones; 88% were detected once. The top ten clonotypes cover around 8% of the sample. The sequencing input was peripheral blood. The receptors come from a man aged 55 to 69 with COVID-19, enrolled during active disease.

The chain combines TRBV25-1 with TRBJ2-1, with D perhaps TRBD1 (7 bases). The CDR3 spans 14 residues. The germline V and J ends were trimmed by 3 bases and 7 bases, with 13 bases remaining between them. Germline V lookup: CDR1 MGHDK, CDR2 SYGVNS. The chain's CDR3 is CASSDLAGQNEQFF. DNA of the CDR3: TGTGCCAGCAGTGATTTGGCGGGACAGAATGAGCAGTTCTTC.

This sequence joins TRBV7-6 and TRBJ2-2, with 7 bases aligning to TRBD1. Germline V lookup: CDR1 SGHVS, CDR2 FNYEAQ. The junction had 2 bases not matched to a gene; V was cut back by 6 bases and J by 4 bases. This CDR3 spans 13 amino acids. The CDR3 DNA is TGTGCCAGCAGGGGACAGAGCACCGGGGAGCTGTTTTTT. This translates into CASRGQSTGELFF.

The V and J genes are TRBV11-2 and TRBJ2-2; possibly TRBD2 for D (6 bases). Germline CDR1 reads SGHAT; CDR2 reads FQNNGV. The CDR3 spans 15 residues. Deletions cut 1 base from V and 7 bases from J, with 13 bases between. The CDR3 region has the DNA TGTGCCAGCAGCTTAGGGGACTTTGGAGGCGGGGAGCTGTTTTTT. Translating it yields CASSLGDFGGGELFF.

V is TRBV29-1 and J is TRBJ2-3; D is perhaps TRBD1 (7 bases). CDR3 length equals 13 residues. Germline V gene lookup returns CDR1 SQVTM and CDR2 ANQGSEA. The V and J ends lost 6 bases and 3 bases respectively, with 13 bases between them. DNA of the CDR3: TGCAGCGTGGTACAGGGGAGGACAGATACGCAGTATTTT. Translated: CSVVQGRTDTQYF.

This rearrangement joins TRBV7-8 to TRBJ1-6, with a tentative D call TRBD1 (6 bases). The CDR3 runs to 12 residues. Trimming cost V 5 bases and J 10 bases, with 9 bases left between them. Germline V gene data show CDR1 as SGHVS and CDR2 as FQNEAQ. The CDR3 loop reads CASSPGESPLHF. For the CDR3, the DNA is TGTGCCAGCAGCCCAGGGGAATCACCCCTCCACTTT.

V and J are TRBV9 and TRBJ2-1, with a possible D match to TRBD2 (7 bases). The CDR3 runs to 15 residues. Germline CDR1 and CDR2: SGDLS and YYNGEE. V lost 4 bases to trimming and J lost 8 bases, with 19 bases between them. In DNA form, the CDR3 reads TGTGCCAGCAGCCCCATAGGGGGGGATAGCTATGAGCAGTTCTTC. Its translation is CASSPIGGDSYEQFF. Drawing the rest from reference TRBV9 and TRBJ2-1, the complete variable domain is DSGVTQTPKHLITATGQRVTLRCSPRSGDLSVYWYQQSLDQGLQFLIQYYNGEERAKGNILERFSAQQFPDLHSELNLSSLELGDSALYFCASSPIGGDSYEQFFGPGTRLTVL.

The chain joins TRBV6-1 to TRBJ1-1; 9 bases align to TRBD1. The CDR3 is 17 residues long. Germline loops: CDR1 MNHNS, CDR2 SASEGT. Trimming at V came to 1 base and at J to 1 base, leaving 7 bases not matched to a gene. The CDR3 region is CASSEDPQGAWNTEAFF. CDR3 sequence (DNA): TGTGCCAGCAGTGAAGACCCACAGGGGGCGTGGAACACTGAAGCTTTCTTT.

The chain combines TRBV6-5 with TRBJ2-1, with D hard to call. The CDR3 loop spans 15 amino acids. Trimming left V 1 base short and J 7 bases short, with 14 bases between. The germline V gene has CDR1 MNHEY and CDR2 SVGAGI. CDR3 region: CASSYYASTLNEQFF. DNA for the CDR3: TGTGCCAGCAGTTACTACGCCTCGACTCTTAATGAGCAGTTCTTC.

The CDR3 loop reads CASSMGQGASGANVLTF. CDR3 DNA: TGCGCCAGCAGCATGGGACAGGGCGCCTCTGGGGCCAACGTCCTGACTTTC. V and J are TRBV5-1 and TRBJ2-6; 9 nucleotides align to TRBD1. Germline V gene lookup returns CDR1 SGHRS and CDR2 YFSETQ. V shed 4 bases and J 0 bases; nucleotides not matched to a gene: 5. The CDR3 extends over 17 amino acids.

J is TRBJ1-3 and V is TRBV18, with D hard to call. CDR3 length: 15 amino acids. Germline-derived CDR1 and CDR2 are KGHSH and LQKENI. V gave up 2 bases and J gave up 0 bases, with 8 bases separating them. The CDR3 DNA sequence: TGTGCCAGCTCACCAACGACACACTCTGGAAACACCATATATTTT. Its translation: CASSPTTHSGNTIYF.

This sequence joins TRBV19 and TRBJ1-6, with TRBD1 as a possible D gene (6 bases). V was clipped by 6 bases and J by 10 bases, with 19 bases between them. Per the germline V gene, CDR1 is LNHDA and CDR2 is SQIVND (reference sequence). This CDR3 region has 15 residues. This CDR3 is CASRTTGLAGSPLHF. The CDR3 DNA follows: TGTGCCAGTAGGACAACAGGGTTAGCAGGATCACCCCTCCACTTT. Full variable domain (outside the CDR3, taken from reference TRBV19 and TRBJ1-6): DGGITQSPKYLFRKEGQNVTLSCEQNLNHDAMYWYRQDPGQGLRLIYYSQIVNDFQKGDIAEGYSVSREKKESFPLTVTSAQKNPTAFYLCASRTTGLAGSPLHFGNGTRLTVT.

V gene TRBV15 combines with J gene TRBJ1-5; weak D call: TRBD1 (6 bases). This CDR3 spans 15 amino acids. The germline V gene has CDR1 LNHNV and CDR2 YYDKDF (reference sequence). Deletions cut 1 base from V and 2 bases from J, with 9 bases between. CDR3 DNA: TGTGCCACCAGCAGAGGGAGACAGGGCAATCAGCCCCAGCATTTT. It yields the protein CATSRGRQGNQPQHF.

The J gene is TRBJ2-7, the V gene TRBV27, with a tentative D call TRBD1 (6 bases). The germline V gene has CDR1 MNHEY and CDR2 SMNVEV (reference sequence). This CDR3 is 13 amino acids long. V was pared by 3 bases and J by 13 bases, with 19 bases between. CDR3 nucleotide sequence: TGTGCCAGCAGTTTCAACGCCGGGACACCTTTTTACTTC. Amino acid sequence: CASSFNAGTPFYF.

V gene TRBV11-2 combines with J gene TRBJ2-5; TRBD2 aligns across 9 bases. V was clipped by 3 bases and J by 4 bases; unmatched bases: 9. Germline CDR1 is SGHAT and CDR2 is FQNNGV. CDR3 length: 16 residues. The CDR3 coding sequence is TGTGCCAGCAGCTTGATGCTAGCGGGACGAGGAGAGACCCAGTACTTC. Translation: CASSLMLAGRGETQYF.